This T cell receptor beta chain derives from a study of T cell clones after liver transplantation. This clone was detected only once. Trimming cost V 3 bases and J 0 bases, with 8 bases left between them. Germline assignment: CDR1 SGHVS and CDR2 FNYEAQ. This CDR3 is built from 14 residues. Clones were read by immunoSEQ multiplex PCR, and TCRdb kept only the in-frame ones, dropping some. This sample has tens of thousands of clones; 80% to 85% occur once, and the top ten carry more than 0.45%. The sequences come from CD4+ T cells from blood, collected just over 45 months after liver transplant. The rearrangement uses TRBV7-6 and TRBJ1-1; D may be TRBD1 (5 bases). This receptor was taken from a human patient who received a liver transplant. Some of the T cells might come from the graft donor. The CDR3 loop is CASSFWGVNTEAFF. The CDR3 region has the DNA TGTGCCAGCAGCTTTTGGGGGGTGAACACTGAAGCTTTCTTT. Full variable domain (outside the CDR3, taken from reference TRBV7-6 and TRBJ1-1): GAGVSQSPRYKVTKRGQDVALRCDPISGHVSLYWYRQALGQGPEFLTYFNYEAQQDKSGLPNDRFSAERPEGSISTLTIQRTEQRDSAMYRCASSFWGVNTEAFFGQGTRLTVV.